The rows below give T cell receptor beta chains drawn from one sample of a study of cytomegalovirus exposure and HLA in healthy donors. Clones were sequenced by immunoSEQ multiplex PCR, and TCRdb holds only the in-frame ones, with some missing. The profile shows 150,000 to 200,000 clones, about four fifths of them singletons. The sequenced sample consisted of PBMCs. These receptor sequences come from a woman in her 40s in good health and CMV-seronegative. Each CDR3 is given with its conserved first and last residue. D genes are given only for firm matches. A clone size is listed for some rows: how often the clone was seen (once, few, many), or a class if it is expanded.

clone_size,v_call,j_call,d_call,cdr3_nt,cdr3_aa
-,TRBV19,TRBJ1-3,TRBD1,TGTGCCAGTATTATCCTGGGACAGGGGGCCGGAGGAAACACCATATATTTT,CASIILGQGAGGNTIYF
few,TRBV11-3,TRBJ2-3,TRBD2,TGTGCCAGCAGCTTATCTAGGACTAGCGGGAGGAACACAGATACGCAGTATTTT,CASSLSRTSGRNTDTQYF
-,TRBV28,TRBJ2-5,TRBD2,TGTGCCAGCAGTTCCTACGGGGGGAGGACGGAGACCCAGTACTTC,CASSSYGGRTETQYF
once,TRBV7-3,TRBJ2-1,-,TGTGCCAGCAGCTTGTTAGGCGGCAGCTCCTACAATGAGCAGTTCTTC,CASSLLGGSSYNEQFF
-,TRBV29-1,TRBJ1-2,-,TGCAGCGTTGAGGAACAGGGCACCTATGGCTACACCTTC,CSVEEQGTYGYTF
-,TRBV5-4,TRBJ2-2,TRBD1,TGTGCCAGCAGGCCCACAGGGGTGGACACCGGGGAGCTGTTTTTT,CASRPTGVDTGELFF
-,TRBV29-1,TRBJ1-5,TRBD1,TGCAGCGTGGAGACAGGGAGGAATCAGCCCCAGCATTTT,CSVETGRNQPQHF
-,TRBV6-5,TRBJ1-1,-,TGTGCCAGCAGTGAACGAGGGTTCGGAGCTTTCTTT,CASSERGFGAFF
-,TRBV7-9,TRBJ1-1,-,TGTGCCAGCAGGGCATTCGGGGGGTTACTTGAAGCTTTCTTT,CASRAFGGLLEAFF
-,TRBV5-1,TRBJ1-2,TRBD1,TGCGCCAGCAGCCAGGGGGCCTATGGCTACACCTTC,CASSQGAYGYTF
-,TRBV19,TRBJ1-2,TRBD1,TGTGCCAGTAGTATCGTACGGGACAGCTCTACTATGTCTGGCTACACCTTC,CASSIVRDSSTMSGYTF
-,TRBV9,TRBJ2-5,-,TGTGCCAGCAGCGTAGCTGAGGTCGAGACCCAGTACTTC,CASSVAEVETQYF
-,TRBV11-3,TRBJ2-3,TRBD2,TGTGCCAGCAGCCTAAGGGCGGGAGGTTACACAGATACGCAGTATTTT,CASSLRAGGYTDTQYF
-,TRBV5-1,TRBJ2-6,-,TGCGCCAGCAGCCTTATGGACAGAGGCCTCTCTGGGGCCAACGTCCTGACTTTC,CASSLMDRGLSGANVLTF
-,TRBV19,TRBJ1-2,TRBD1,TGTGCCAGTATCACCGGGACAGGGGTTGGTGGCTACACCTTC,CASITGTGVGGYTF
-,TRBV7-8,TRBJ1-1,-,TGTGCCAGCAGCTTTCAATCCGGGACTGAAGCTTTCTTT,CASSFQSGTEAFF
-,TRBV6-1,TRBJ2-1,TRBD2,TGTGCCAGCATCCGTATTAGCGGGAGGAGGAATGAGCAGTTCTTC,CASIRISGRRNEQFF
-,TRBV5-4,TRBJ2-3,-,TGTGCCAGCAGCCCAGGGGCAGGGGTGACAGATACGCAGTATTTT,CASSPGAGVTDTQYF
-,TRBV19,TRBJ2-6,TRBD1,TGTGCCAGTAGTGCAGGGACAGGGGGTTCTGGGGCCAACGTCCTGACTTTC,CASSAGTGGSGANVLTF
-,TRBV7-9,TRBJ2-1,TRBD2,TGTGCCAGCAGCTTAGGGGGCGGGAGGGCCTACAATGAGCAGTTCTTC,CASSLGGGRAYNEQFF
once,TRBV7-9,TRBJ1-6,-,TGTGCCAGCAGCCCGACAGGAAATAATTCACCCCTCCACTTT,CASSPTGNNSPLHF
once,TRBV19,TRBJ2-6,TRBD1,TGTGCCAGTAGTATCCAAGGACAGGGGAGGTCTGGGGCCAACGTCCTGACTTTC,CASSIQGQGRSGANVLTF
-,TRBV11-3,TRBJ2-2,-,TGTGCCAGCAGCTTCGGGACCGGGGAGCTGTTTTTT,CASSFGTGELFF
-,TRBV18,TRBJ1-1,-,TGTGCCAGCTCAGGAAGGGACATGAACACTGAAGCTTTCTTT,CASSGRDMNTEAFF
few,TRBV5-7,TRBJ2-3,-,TGTGCCAGCAGCGCTTCGGGCGGGGCGATACTTCGCACAGATACGCAGTATTTT,CASSASGGAILRTDTQYF
-,TRBV30,TRBJ2-2,-,TGTGCCTTAAGGAGTCCTAGCGTCACCGGGGAGCTGTTTTTT,CALRSPSVTGELFF
-,TRBV5-1,TRBJ1-2,TRBD1,TGCGCCAGCAGCGTGGGGACAGAGACCTATGGCTACACCTTC,CASSVGTETYGYTF
-,TRBV13,TRBJ1-1,-,TGTGCCAGCAGCTTAGGTGGACAGAGATATATGAACACTGAAGCTTTCTTT,CASSLGGQRYMNTEAFF
few,TRBV5-4,TRBJ1-2,TRBD1,TGTGCCAGCAGCGCCCGACAGGGAGGCGCGGGCTACACCTTC,CASSARQGGAGYTF
few,TRBV7-9,TRBJ2-1,-,TGTGCCAGCAGCTTATTTGGCGGGCTCTCCTACAATGAGCAGTTCTTC,CASSLFGGLSYNEQFF
-,TRBV6-4,TRBJ1-2,-,TGTGCCAGCAGTGAGTTTGTCAGTCTCTATGGCTACACCTTC,CASSEFVSLYGYTF
-,TRBV6-4,TRBJ2-3,TRBD1,TGTGCCAGCAGTTTACAGGGGAAACAAGATACGCAGTATTTT,CASSLQGKQDTQYF
-,TRBV30,TRBJ2-3,TRBD2,TGTGCCTGCTCCCGACTAGCGGCAGGGGCAGATACGCAGTATTTT,CACSRLAAGADTQYF
once,TRBV19,TRBJ1-1,TRBD1,TGTGCCAGCTTAGCGGGACAGGGGAACACTGAAGCTTTCTTT,CASLAGQGNTEAFF
once,TRBV11-1,TRBJ2-3,-,TGTGCCAGCAGCTCGGTGGGCGTAGATACGCAGTATTTT,CASSSVGVDTQYF
few,TRBV2,TRBJ2-2,-,TGTGCCAGCAGGGGTGAACTAGCATCGGCCGGGGAGCTGTTTTTT,CASRGELASAGELFF
-,TRBV4-2,TRBJ2-3,TRBD2,TGTGCCAGCAGCCAAGATTCAACTAGCGCCACAGATACGCAGTATTTT,CASSQDSTSATDTQYF
-,TRBV15,TRBJ2-5,-,TGTGCCACCAGCAGAGATCTGGGGAGACAAGAGACCCAGTACTTC,CATSRDLGRQETQYF
-,TRBV13,TRBJ2-3,TRBD2,TGTGCCAGCAGCTCCCTAGCGGGAGGGCCTACTGATACTAGCACAGATACGCAGTATTTT,CASSSLAGGPTDTSTDTQYF
few,TRBV6-5,TRBJ2-5,-,TGTGCCAGCAGTTACACTGACGGAGGCGAGACCCAGTACTTC,CASSYTDGGETQYF
-,TRBV7-9,TRBJ1-1,-,TGTGCCAGCAGCTCCGGGAAGAATTTGAACACTGAAGCTTTCTTT,CASSSGKNLNTEAFF
once,TRBV11-2,TRBJ1-1,-,TGTGCCAGCAGCCGGAGCAGCTCCCGGGTTGAGGCTTTCTTT,CASSRSSSRVEAFF
-,TRBV30,TRBJ2-6,TRBD1,TGTGCCTGGAGTCGGGACAGGGCCCTCTCTGGGGCCAACGTCCTGACTTTC,CAWSRDRALSGANVLTF
-,TRBV4-1,TRBJ2-2,-,TGCGCCAGCAGCCAAGATCAGGGAGGGGAGCTGTTTTTT,CASSQDQGGELFF
few,TRBV6-1,TRBJ2-3,TRBD1,TGTGCCAGCAGTGCCCCAGGGGGCTCAGATACGCAGTATTTT,CASSAPGGSDTQYF
-,TRBV12-5,TRBJ2-3,TRBD1,TGTGCTAGTGGTTTGGGGGGACAGGGGGCAGATACGCAGTATTTT,CASGLGGQGADTQYF
-,TRBV7-9,TRBJ2-3,TRBD2,TGTGCCAGCAGCTTTAGCGGGATCACAGATACGCAGTATTTT,CASSFSGITDTQYF
-,TRBV29-1,TRBJ1-1,-,TGCAGCGTTGACGGGAGGGACACTGAAGCTTTCTTT,CSVDGRDTEAFF
-,TRBV18,TRBJ1-3,TRBD1,TGTGCCAGCTCACCTAGGACAGGGGCCGCCGGAAACACCATATATTTT,CASSPRTGAAGNTIYF